This TCR beta chain was found in a study of T-cell memory formation after mild COVID-19 (dated by TCRdb to the early 2020s). Regarding the study in general: Most TCR sequence clusters were specific to one of the two donors. The cohort comprised two young, previously healthy adult volunteers, one female and one male. Longitudinal TCRalpha and TCRbeta repertoire sequencing tracked T-cell clones expanding and contracting after mild COVID-19 in a couple of donors. The full study reports these points: Contracting CD4+ clones appeared mostly in the CM and EM memory subsets, whereas CD8+ clones were enriched in EMRA. The study included only a couple of mild cases, and larger cohorts that include severe cases with pre-infection samples were judged to be necessary. SARS-CoV-2 specificity was not confirmed for the second-wave clones peaking on day 37. Clones contracting from day 15 to 85 had balanced CD4/CD8 phenotypes, while a second wave expanding from day 15 to 37 was biased towards CD4+. Some responding clones were detected in pre-infection memory, suggesting pre-existing cross-reactive memory T cells joined the SARS-CoV-2 response.

This clonotype was detected only a few times. It has no known antigen specificity. One base away there is no much larger clone; base qualities are not given. Ficoll-Paque density gradient centrifugation was the method used to isolate PBMCs. Sequencing was carried out with an Illumina NovaSeq 6000. cDNA libraries for TCRalpha and TCRbeta were prepared by 5'RACE using constant-segment primers, with sample barcodes and unique molecular identifiers added. RNA was extracted from every sample with Trizol reagent. Amplification of the libraries took two PCR steps, and the second step added a second sample barcode plus Illumina TruSeq adapters. Sequencing of libraries was performed on an Illumina NovaSeq with 2 x 150 bp paired-end reads. Per the source publication's procedure: The reads were demultiplexed and collapsed into UMI-guided consensus sequences using migec v1.2.7. Using mixcr v2.1.11, UMI consensuses were aligned to TRA and TRB V and J templates and then assembled into clonotypes. Clonotypes were classified as expanded or contracted when called significant by both edgeR and NoisET, with noise models trained on biological replicates. For edgeR calls, a false discovery rate-adjusted p below 0.01 and a log2 fold-change threshold of 1 were applied. As an exploratory analysis of dynamics, max-normalized trajectories of the 1000 most abundant clonotypes were examined with PCA combined with hierarchical clustering. Each responding clone was given a CD4 or CD8 phenotype based on the CD4+ and CD8+ repertoires, which had been sequenced separately. TCRdb itself trimmed the public reads at Q25 with fastp, ran MiXCR and retained productive beta chains. Rows are unified per CDR3 protein, each entry keeping the most common DNA and genes. The V and J calls come from TCRdb's annotation, not from the publication. Present in this sample are about 470,000 distinct CDR3 sequences, approximately 18% of which were seen just once. The top ten hold more than 9% of the sample.

Reading from cysteine to phenylalanine, the CDR3 counts 16 amino acids. Just the 48-base CDR3 DNA is kept, in frame starting at base 1. The germline V gene supplies CDR1 KGHSH and CDR2 LQKENI. Compared with germline, V lacks 5 bases and J lacks 2 bases; bases without a gene match: 6. The chain is assembled from TRBV18 and TRBJ2-1, with 10 central nucleotides matching TRBD2. The sequence came from an adult woman who had mild COVID-19 (a few samples of this study predate the infection). The sample titles of this study are shuffled in the database, so cell type and time point are left out; the donor was told from shared clones. Sample: PBMCs or a T cell subset sorted from them (not recorded which). CDR3 reads: CASSSLAGEPYNEQFF. The nucleotides are TGTGCCAGCTCATCGCTAGCGGGGGAACCCTACAATGAGCAGTTCTTC.